The source of this T cell receptor (beta chain) is a study of beta chain features in type 1 diabetes. The sequenced template was cDNA made from the entire isolated RNA. This table comes from immunoSEQ multiplex PCR, and its TCRdb copy is limited to in-frame clones, with some not included. The sample carries tens of thousands of clones, about 45% recorded once. Study results and caveats: Type 1 diabetes patients showed fewer insertions and more deletions at VDJ junctions. All four CD4+ subsets from Type 1 diabetes patients carried moderately but significantly shorter TCRB CDR3s.

Germline V gives CDR1 SGHTA, CDR2 FQGNSA. The V end lost 1 base, the J end lost 5 bases, and 9 bases lay between the germline ends. The CDR3 loop spans 13 amino acids. Via the markers CD45RO/CCR7/CD25/CD127/CD95/CD27, stem cell-like memory, regulatory, central memory and naive CD4+ cells were sorted. Regarding this clone: Antigen: not known.

The receptor comes from a man aged 30 to 45 with type 1 diabetes. Sequenced: stem cell memory CD4+ T cells from blood. V usage is TRBV7-2 and J usage is TRBJ2-7; D is undetermined. CDR3 loop: CASSLEPIDEQYF. The CDR3 DNA reads TGTGCCAGCAGCTTAGAGCCAATTGACGAGCAGTACTTC.